This TCR beta chain comes out of a study of tumor-infiltrating lymphocytes in oesophageal squamous cell carcinoma (dated by TCRdb to 2015 to 2016). Worth noting for this clonotype: The antigen it binds to is not known. There are no base qualities to consult, and no much larger clone falls within one base.

Library preparation employed PCR. Instrument on record: Illumina HiSeq 2000. TCRdb trimmed the raw reads at Q25, called clones with MiXCR and kept productive beta chains. Records with the same CDR3 protein are collapsed into one entry carrying the most frequent genes and DNA. Counted in this sample were approximately 21,000 distinct CDR3 sequences; roughly two fifths of them appeared once. Of the sample, over 35% is held by the ten largest clones. From the cysteine through the phenylalanine, the CDR3 covers 14 amino acids. Of the read, only the CDR3 DNA is kept; its 42 bases are in frame from base 1. CDR1 is given as SGHRS and CDR2 as YFSETQ, both from the germline V gene.

Sequenced sample: esophageal tumor tissue. Rearrangement joined TRBV5-1 to TRBJ2-7; 5 matching bases give a weak D call of TRBD2. The J call may not be correct, given that the DNA end is closer to TRBJ2-1. This sequence was found in a male donor with esophageal squamous cell carcinoma. The nucleotide sequence reads TGCGCCAGCGCTATGGACGAGGGATACAATGAGCAGTTCTTC. It is translated as CASAMDEGYNEQFF.